The table lists the clone carrying this T cell receptor (beta chain) with a few counts. Its antigen is as yet unknown. The sample is drawn from a study of CD8 T cells in ankylosing spondylitis. V lost 2 bases to trimming and J lost 8 bases, with 13 bases between them. Germline CDR1 is MDHEN and CDR2 is SYDVKM. The CDR3 extends over 14 amino acids. Quantitative 5'-RACE with molecular barcodes produced the TCR beta libraries. One entry per CDR3 protein results from TCRdb running MiXCR on the 5' RACE reads. The table includes some 840,000 distinct CDR3 sequences, 10% to 15% detected once. Study observations and caveats: Characteristic of ankylosing spondylitis blood, it appeared, was a TCR beta motif comprising roughly eight highly homologous variants. Disease-associated clones were CD8+ and fairly uncommon in peripheral blood. Matched ankylosing spondylitis synovial fluid reportedly contained a significantly enriched population of disease-linked clones.

What was sequenced was blood, either unsorted or a sorted T cell fraction (not recorded which). The sequence was obtained from a male donor with ankylosing spondylitis. V and J are TRBV28 and TRBJ1-5, with D perhaps matching TRBD1 (6 bases). The CDR3 loop reads CASSLPGESEPQHF. In nucleotides, the CDR3 is TGTGCCAGCAGTTTACCAGGGGAATCAGAGCCCCAGCATTTT.